Given below is one T cell receptor (beta chain) in context. Here immunoSEQ multiplex PCR was the method, and the copy in TCRdb shows in-frame clones only, minus some. In the table there are around 10,000 clones, 75% to 80% of which are singletons. This sample was taken from a study of OX40 agonist ivuxolimab in advanced cancers. Overall study context: Recorded diagnoses for dose-escalation patients were hepatocellular carcinoma, melanoma, renal cell or head and neck cancer.

Germline V gives CDR1 SGDLS, CDR2 YYNGEE. The CDR3 is 13 amino acids. Trimming shortened V by 0 bases and J by 1 base, and 4 bases separated the two germline ends. This chain links TRBV9 with TRBJ1-1; D not certain. The TCR sequence derives from an adult with an advanced solid tumor such as melanoma, head and neck, liver or kidney cancer. Sequences were derived from CD4+ or CD8+ T cells sorted from blood, sampled in a trial of the OX40 agonist ivuxolimab. The CDR3 DNA sequence: TGTGCCAGCAGCGTAGCGGGGAACACTGAAGCTTTCTTT. Translating gives CASSVAGNTEAFF.